This T cell receptor beta chain is from a study of healthy donors' naive CD4 and CD8 T cells. Each TCR library used roughly 490 ng of total RNA and a linear amplification protocol. TCRdb recomputed calls from the reads with MiXCR, one row per CDR3 protein. The sample contains roughly 200,000 distinct CDR3 sequences, about four fifths of which appear only once. The CDR3 is 14 residues long. Trimming took 5 bases from V and 7 from J; bases not matched to a gene: 5. Sequencing was performed on naive CD4+ and CD8+ T cells sorted from blood, pooled from several donors. The TCR comes from a pool of human donors in good health; the sample pools cells from several healthy donors. The rearrangement links TRBV12-3 or TRBV12-4 to TRBJ2-5, with 12 bases lining up with TRBD1. Here the CDR3 reads CASSGTGGAGTQYF. In DNA form, the CDR3 reads TGTGCCAGCAGTGGGACAGGGGGCGCGGGGACCCAGTACTTC.